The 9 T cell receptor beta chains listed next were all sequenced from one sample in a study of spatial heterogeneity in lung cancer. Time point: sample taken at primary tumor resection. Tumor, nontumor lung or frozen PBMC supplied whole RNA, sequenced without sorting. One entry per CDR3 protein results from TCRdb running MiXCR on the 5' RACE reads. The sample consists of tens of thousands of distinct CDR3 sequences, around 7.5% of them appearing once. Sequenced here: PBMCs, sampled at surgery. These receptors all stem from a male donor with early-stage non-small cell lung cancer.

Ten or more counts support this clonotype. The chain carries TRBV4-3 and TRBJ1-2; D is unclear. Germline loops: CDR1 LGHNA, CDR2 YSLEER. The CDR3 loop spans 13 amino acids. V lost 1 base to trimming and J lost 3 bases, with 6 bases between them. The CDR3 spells CASSQVSYYGYTF. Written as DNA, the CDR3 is TGCGCCAGCAGCCAAGTGAGTTACTATGGCTACACCTTC.

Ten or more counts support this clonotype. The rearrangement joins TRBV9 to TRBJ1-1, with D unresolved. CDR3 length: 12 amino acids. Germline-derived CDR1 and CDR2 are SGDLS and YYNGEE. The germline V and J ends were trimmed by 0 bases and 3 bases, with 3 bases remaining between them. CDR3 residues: CASSVADTEAFF. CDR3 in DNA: TGTGCCAGCAGCGTAGCTGACACTGAAGCTTTCTTT.

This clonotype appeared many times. The DNA of the CDR3 is TGTGCCAGCAGCTTCAACCCCCCTAGCGGGGGGGCCGATACGCAGTATTTT. Protein sequence: CASSFNPPSGGADTQYF. This sequence joins TRBV7-6 and TRBJ2-3; 12 bases align to TRBD2. The J segment lost 6 bases and the V segment lost 3 bases, leaving 10 bases of the junction unmatched. The germline V gene encodes CDR1 SGHVS and CDR2 FNYEAQ. This CDR3 spans 17 amino acids. Full variable domain (rest looked up from reference TRBV7-6 and TRBJ2-3): GAGVSQSPRYKVTKRGQDVALRCDPISGHVSLYWYRQALGQGPEFLTYFNYEAQQDKSGLPNDRFSAERPEGSISTLTIQRTEQRDSAMYRCASSFNPPSGGADTQYFGPGTRLTVL.

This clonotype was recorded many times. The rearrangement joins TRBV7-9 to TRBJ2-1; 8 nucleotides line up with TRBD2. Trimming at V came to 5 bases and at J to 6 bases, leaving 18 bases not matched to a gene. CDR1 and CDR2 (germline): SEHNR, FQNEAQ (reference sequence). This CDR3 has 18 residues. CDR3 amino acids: CASSHPVTGIGTSNEQFF. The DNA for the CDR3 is TGTGCCAGCAGCCATCCGGTGACCGGAATTGGGACTAGCAATGAGCAGTTCTTC.

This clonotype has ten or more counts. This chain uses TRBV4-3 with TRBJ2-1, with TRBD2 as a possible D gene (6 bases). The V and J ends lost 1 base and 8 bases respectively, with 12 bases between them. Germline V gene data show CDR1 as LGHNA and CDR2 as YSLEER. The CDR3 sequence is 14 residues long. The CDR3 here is CASSQGDLEDEQFF. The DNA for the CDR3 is TGCGCCAGCAGCCAAGGGGACTTGGAGGATGAGCAGTTCTTC.

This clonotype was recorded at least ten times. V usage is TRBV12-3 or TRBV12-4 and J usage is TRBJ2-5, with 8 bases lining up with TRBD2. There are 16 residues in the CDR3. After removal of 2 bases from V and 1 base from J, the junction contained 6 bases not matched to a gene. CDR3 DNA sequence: TGTGCCAGCAGTTTATACGGGCGGGGGGCCCAAGAGACCCAGTACTTC. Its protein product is CASSLYGRGAQETQYF.

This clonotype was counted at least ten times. The CDR3 is CASSRVEADTQYF. CDR3 bases: TGCGCCAGCAGCCGGGTGGAGGCAGATACGCAGTATTTT. The genes are TRBV4-3 and TRBJ2-3; TRBD2 is a possible D gene (5 bases). Trimming removed 4 bases from V and 4 bases from J, with 9 bases in between. Germline V gives CDR1 LGHNA, CDR2 YSLEER. The CDR3 is 13 residues long.

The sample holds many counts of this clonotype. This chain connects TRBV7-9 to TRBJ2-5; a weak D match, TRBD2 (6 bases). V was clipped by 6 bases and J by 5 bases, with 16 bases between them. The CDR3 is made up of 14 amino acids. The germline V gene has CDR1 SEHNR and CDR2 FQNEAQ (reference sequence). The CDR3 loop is CASRKGLARETQYF. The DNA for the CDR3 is TGTGCCAGCAGAAAAGGGCTAGCGCGCGAGACCCAGTACTTC.

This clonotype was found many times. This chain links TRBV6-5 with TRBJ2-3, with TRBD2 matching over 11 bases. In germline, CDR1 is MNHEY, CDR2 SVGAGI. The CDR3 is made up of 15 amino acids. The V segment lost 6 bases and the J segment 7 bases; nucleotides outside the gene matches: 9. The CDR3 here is CASRTGTSGRYTQYF. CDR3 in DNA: TGTGCCAGCAGGACCGGGACTAGCGGAAGATATACGCAGTATTTT.